This TCR beta chain derives from a study of long-term antiretroviral therapy in people with HIV. Study conclusions and caveats: Relative to control repertoires, HIV repertoires exhibited narrower CDR3 length ranges. The study lacked data on ART adherence, viral resistance or therapy changes. In samples taken after ART, diversity increased but remained below transplant donor control levels.

Turning to this clone: What it recognizes is unknown.

Assay version v3.0 of immunoSEQ was used, and it was run at survey level. Produced via immunoSEQ multiplex PCR; TCRdb's table is partial and in-frame only. The table includes 30,000 to 35,000 clones, 95% to 98% detected once. V was clipped by 1 base and J by 3 bases, with 10 bases between them. Germline V gives CDR1 SEHNR, CDR2 FQNEAQ (reference sequence). The CDR3 has 14 amino acids. The source material was unsorted PBMCs, sampled 6.9 years after starting antiretroviral therapy. This sequence originates from a man in his thirties or forties with HIV. This chain links TRBV7-9 with TRBJ2-7; D possibly matches TRBD1 or TRBD2 (6 bases each). CDR3 sequence: CASSLVGGLYEQYF. For the CDR3, the DNA is TGTGCCAGCAGCTTAGTGGGGGGCCTCTACGAGCAGTACTTC.